The 14 T cell receptor beta chains reported below all come from one sample, sequenced in a study of post-analysis software for immune sequencing data. Study-wide findings and caveats: Patients showed TRBV5-6, TRBV5-1 and TRBV20-1 among four to six TRBV segments more frequent than in controls.

Prepared TCR beta cDNA libraries contained unique molecular identifiers. One entry per CDR3 protein results from TCRdb running MiXCR on the PCR reads. The sample lists hundreds of thousands of distinct CDR3 sequences, about 60% occurring once. No antigens are known for them. The sequenced sample was blood. The receptors shown here come from a girl aged 2 to 10 with multiple sclerosis.

The rearrangement uses TRBV20-1 and TRBJ2-1, with 12 bases lining up with TRBD2. The trim removed 6 bases at V and 3 bases at J, leaving 3 bases unmatched. CDR3 length: 14 amino acids. The germline CDR1 and CDR2 sequences are DFQATT and SNEGSKA (reference sequence). The CDR3 region has the DNA TGCAGTGCGGGGGGACTAGCGGGCTACAATGAGCAGTTCTTC. This encodes CSAGGLAGYNEQFF.

The chain is built from TRBV20-1 and TRBJ2-7; maybe TRBD1 (5 bases). Germline-derived CDR1 and CDR2 are DFQATT and SNEGSKA (reference sequence). This CDR3 comprises 12 residues. V was shortened by 2 bases and J by 5 bases, with 10 bases between the two germline ends. The CDR3 DNA is TGCAGTGCTAGACAGGGAAGTAACGAGCAGTACTTC. Translated: CSARQGSNEQYF.

The table lists this clonotype with a few counts. This rearrangement joins TRBV7-2 to TRBJ2-7; 7 bases are shared with TRBD2. V shed 1 base, J shed 6 bases, and the junction held 6 bases outside the gene matches. The CDR3 loop spans 14 amino acids. Germline loops: CDR1 SGHTA, CDR2 FQGNSA. CDR3 DNA: TGTGCCAGCAGCTTAGATCTTGCGGGAGCCGAGCAGTACTTC. It codes for CASSLDLAGAEQYF.

The rearrangement uses TRBV7-8 and TRBJ2-7; D uncertain. The germline CDR1 and CDR2 sequences are SGHVS and FQNEAQ. The CDR3 spans 15 residues. Trimming shortened V by 1 base and J by 2 bases, and 12 bases separated the two germline ends. The DNA of the CDR3 is TGTGCCAGCAGCTTAGATAGGTGGGTCCCCTACGAGCAGTACTTC. Protein product: CASSLDRWVPYEQYF.

This clonotype turned up a few times. The chain uses TRBV20-1 and TRBJ2-1; 11 bases match TRBD2. This CDR3 contains 12 residues. Trimming removed 5 bases from V and 8 bases from J; junction bases left unmatched: 2. CDR1 and CDR2 from the germline V gene are DFQATT and SNEGSKA (reference sequence). In nucleotides, the CDR3 is TGCAGTGCTGGGGGACTAGCGGATGAGCAGTTCTTC. Protein: CSAGGLADEQFF.

The rearrangement links TRBV6-6 to TRBJ2-1, with D tentatively TRBD2 (5 bases). Germline values: CDR1 MNHNY, CDR2 SVGAGI (reference sequence). Trimming left V 0 bases short and J 5 bases short, with 11 bases between. The CDR3 sequence is 15 residues long. CDR3 sequence: CASSYSAERNNEQFF. DNA for the CDR3: TGTGCCAGCAGTTACTCGGCGGAGCGGAACAATGAGCAGTTCTTC.

The V gene is TRBV29-1, the J gene TRBJ2-5, with D tentatively TRBD2 (5 bases). V dropped 2 bases and J dropped 5 bases, with 15 bases sitting between them. This CDR3 spans 14 amino acids. Germline lookup yields CDR1 SQVTM and CDR2 ANQGSEA. CDR3 coding DNA: TGCAGCGTTGAAACACGGGATGGGTTGGAGACCCAGTACTTC. Translating it yields CSVETRDGLETQYF.

V is TRBV20-1 and J is TRBJ2-1; TRBD2 matches 8 bases. CDR1 and CDR2 (germline): DFQATT, SNEGSKA (reference sequence). CDR3 size: 17 residues. With 2 bases clipped from V and 0 bases from J, the junction kept 9 bases outside the gene matches. This CDR3 is CSARQVAGLSSYNEQFF. CDR3 nucleotides: TGCAGTGCTAGACAGGTAGCGGGACTTAGCTCCTACAATGAGCAGTTCTTC.

This clonotype occurred a few times. Here the CDR3 reads CASSLGTGVLEAFF. Written as DNA, the CDR3 is TGCGCCAGCAGCTTGGGGACGGGTGTCCTTGAAGCTTTCTTT. The chain couples TRBV5-1 to TRBJ1-1; D uncertain. This CDR3 region has 14 residues. Trimming took 0 bases from V and 7 from J, leaving 13 bases between them. In germline, CDR1 is SGHRS, CDR2 YFSETQ.

This clonotype was observed a few times. V and J are TRBV15 and TRBJ2-1; 12 bases are shared with TRBD2. The CDR3 has 14 amino acids. V lost 6 bases and J lost 7; bases outside the gene matches: 4. The germline CDR1 and CDR2 sequences are LNHNV and YYDKDF (reference sequence). CDR3 sequence (DNA): TGTGCCACCAGAGGGCTAGCGGGAGGGAATGAGCAGTTCTTC. Its protein is CATRGLAGGNEQFF.

The chain carries TRBV9 and TRBJ2-5; 11 bases agree with TRBD2. Germline V gene lookup returns CDR1 SGDLS and CDR2 YYNGEE. This CDR3 region has 17 residues. J lost 5 bases, V lost 0 bases, and 9 bases had no gene match. The CDR3 protein is CASSVGDLAGGGETQYF. In DNA form, the CDR3 reads TGTGCCAGCAGCGTAGGAGACCTAGCGGGGGGAGGGGAGACCCAGTACTTC.

The chain employs TRBV7-2 and TRBJ1-4, with a possible D match to TRBD1 (5 bases). The CDR3 consists of 18 residues. Germline CDR1 is SGHTA and CDR2 is FQGNSA. V lost 5 bases and J lost 5, with 24 bases in between. The CDR3 spells CASSPVGQGVRENEKLFF. In nucleotides, the CDR3 is TGTGCCAGCAGCCCAGTTGGGCAAGGGGTACGAGAGAATGAAAAACTGTTTTTT.

The J gene is TRBJ2-6, the V gene TRBV5-1; 10 nucleotides align to TRBD1. The V segment lost 9 bases and the J segment 4 bases; nucleotides outside the gene matches: 10. Looked up from germline, CDR1 is SGHRS and CDR2 is YFSETQ. The CDR3 loop spans 16 amino acids. The CDR3 loop reads CATSTGGAEGANVLTF. The CDR3 nucleotides are TGCGCCACCTCGACAGGGGGCGCGGAAGGGGCCAACGTCCTGACTTTC.

The rearrangement links TRBV5-1 to TRBJ2-1, with 13 bases lining up with TRBD2. Germline lookup yields CDR1 SGHRS and CDR2 YFSETQ. The CDR3 is 17 residues long. The V gene end was trimmed by 4 bases and the J gene end by 9 bases; junction bases not matched to a gene: 13. CDR3 coding DNA: TGCGCCAGCAGCCCGGACAGGACTAGCGGGAGTCGGGGTGAGCAGTTCTTC. This sequence encodes CASSPDRTSGSRGEQFF.